The present TCR beta chain was sequenced within a study of post-analysis software for immune sequencing data. Tagging with unique molecular identifiers was a feature of the TCR beta cDNA libraries. Roughly 500,000 cDNA molecules were obtained per 1 to 10 million input T cells. TCRdb reprocessed the PCR reads via MiXCR and lists one record per CDR3 protein. The sample includes around 700,000 distinct CDR3 sequences, roughly three fifths seen only once; the top ten take 11%. The CDR3 is 18 amino acids. V lost 4 bases, J lost 9 bases, and 18 bases stayed unmatched. The germline gives CDR1 MNHEY, CDR2 SVGAGI. A remark on this clonotype: Its target is not known.

Study conclusions and caveats: Under F measure analysis, samples from one preparation batch co-clustered strongly. Normalized Chao1 diversity in multiple sclerosis patients fell significantly below that of controls. A handful of TRBV segments were more frequent in patients than controls; TRBV5-6, TRBV5-1 and TRBV20-1 belonged to this group.

This TCR was recovered from a girl aged 2-10 years with multiple sclerosis. The rearrangement links TRBV6-5 to TRBJ2-1; TRBD2 matches 10 bases. The specimen sequenced was blood. The DNA for the CDR3 is TGTGCCAGCAGTTTCTTATTTAGCGGGGGGACCCCAGGGGGTGAGCAGTTCTTC. This gives the protein CASSFLFSGGTPGGEQFF.